The entry below gives a single T cell receptor beta chain sequence along with its context. Its antigen is not identified. Libraries were prepared by immunoSEQ multiplex PCR; TCRdb keeps only in-frame clonotypes and omits some of them. The sample gives around 32,000 clones, about four fifths of which show up once; approximately 0.66% is in the top ten. The data stem from a study of T cells in narcolepsy. Across the whole study: Patients with NT1 or NT2 and healthy control donors were enrolled. Study-level findings and limits: HCRT-specific and TRIB2-specific autoreactive clonotypes appeared among same-patient CSF and blood CD4+ clonotypes.

CDR3 length: 14 residues. The germline V gene has CDR1 MNHEY and CDR2 SVGAGI. V shed 10 bases and J 7 bases; nucleotides not matched to a gene: 12. Sequenced: memory (CD45RA-) CD4+ T cells from blood. The TCR originated in a human donor in good health. The rearrangement uses TRBV6-5 and TRBJ2-5; 10 positions match TRBD1. DNA of the CDR3: TGTGCCACCAAGGGGACAGGGGCTTTGTCGACCCAGTACTTC. It yields the protein CATKGTGALSTQYF.